The 18 T cell receptor beta chains given below trace back to one sample, sequenced in a study of a mutant IDH1 vaccine in newly diagnosed glioma. Time point noted: week 23, last vaccination. Every vaccine dose comprised 300 ug of mutant IDH1 20-mer peptide plus topical imiquimod. No antigen has been assigned to these receptors. Generated by immunoSEQ multiplex PCR, the TCRdb table keeps only in-frame clones and is missing some. This table holds approximately 79,000 clones, approximately 89% found once. The starting material was PBMCs, obtained from a glioma patient whose treatment included an IDH1 peptide vaccine. These receptors came from a woman in her forties or fifties with glioma.

This sequence joins TRBV18 and TRBJ2-5, with D unresolved. This CDR3 region has 14 residues. V dropped 3 bases and J dropped 0 bases, with 8 bases sitting between them. The germline V gene encodes CDR1 KGHSH and CDR2 LQKENI. DNA for the CDR3: TGTGCCAGCTCACCCAGCCGGTACCAAGAGACCCAGTACTTC. This encodes CASSPSRYQETQYF.

The genes are TRBV5-4 and TRBJ2-3, with 7 bases fitting TRBD1. The CDR3 covers 17 residues. CDR1 and CDR2 (germline): SGHNT, YYREEE (reference sequence). The J segment lost 0 bases and the V segment lost 4 bases, leaving 11 bases of the junction unmatched. This CDR3 is CASSPRPDRRSTDTQYF. The CDR3 DNA is TGTGCCAGCAGCCCCCGCCCGGACAGGAGAAGCACAGATACGCAGTATTTT. Full variable domain (rest looked up from reference TRBV5-4 and TRBJ2-3): ETGVTQSPTHLIKTRGQQVTLRCSSQSGHNTVSWYQQALGQGPQFIFQYYREEENGRGNFPPRFSGLQFPNYSSELNVNALELDDSALYLCASSPRPDRRSTDTQYFGPGTRLTVL.

The chain has TRBV19 and TRBJ1-4; the D is unclear. CDR3 size: 16 residues. Between the trimmed V and J ends, which lost 6 bases and 7 bases, there was a span of 21 bases. Germline CDR1 is LNHDA and CDR2 is SQIVND (reference sequence). CDR3: CASSPKGRWMSEKLFF. CDR3 coding DNA: TGTGCCAGTAGCCCAAAGGGCCGTTGGATGTCTGAAAAACTGTTTTTT.

This clone came up a few times. In DNA, the CDR3 is TGTGCCAGCAGAGAGGACAGGGACGATCAGCCCCAGCATTTT. Protein product: CASREDRDDQPQHF. The V call is TRBV5-5, the J call TRBJ1-5, with 8 bases identical to TRBD1. Trimming took 5 bases from V and 5 from J; bases not matched to a gene: 6. CDR1 SGHKS and CDR2 YYEKEE come from the germline V gene (reference sequence). There are 14 residues in the CDR3.

The rearrangement joins TRBV25-1 to TRBJ2-7; 12 positions match TRBD1. Per germline, CDR1 MGHDK and CDR2 SYGVNS. This CDR3 spans 16 amino acids. V lost 7 bases to trimming and J lost 5 bases; unmatched junction nucleotides: 12. The CDR3 DNA reads as TGTGCCAGCAACTTGCTATCCGGGACAGGGGGCGACGAGCAGTACTTC. It is translated as CASNLLSGTGGDEQYF.

The rearrangement joins TRBV9 to TRBJ1-1, with D uncertain. Germline V gene data show CDR1 as SGDLS and CDR2 as YYNGEE. This CDR3 is built from 12 residues. The V end was cut by 4 bases, the J end by 3 bases, with 7 bases between. The CDR3 loop reads CASSPLHTEAFF. The CDR3 bases are TGTGCCAGCAGCCCCCTCCACACTGAAGCTTTCTTT.

The V gene is TRBV28, the J gene TRBJ1-1, with D perhaps matching TRBD1 (5 bases). Germline CDR1 is MDHEN and CDR2 is SYDVKM. V was clipped by 3 bases and J by 6 bases, with 17 bases between them. The CDR3 totals 15 residues. In nucleotides, the CDR3 is TGTGCCAGCAGTTTGGCCATGGGGACTCAGGCTGAAGCTTTCTTT. As protein: CASSLAMGTQAEAFF.

V usage is TRBV2 and J usage is TRBJ2-5; a weak D match, TRBD2 (6 bases). The end of the DNA is better explained by TRBJ2-7, so the J call may be wrong. The CDR3 contains 12 residues. Germline assignment: CDR1 SNHLY and CDR2 FYNNEI. The CDR3: CASKEGWNEQYF. DNA of the CDR3: TGTGCCAGCAAGGAGGGGTGGAACGAGCAGTACTTC.

This clone was counted a few times. This chain uses TRBV19 with TRBJ1-5, with a weak D call TRBD1 (5 bases). Germline CDR1 LNHDA, CDR2 SQIVND (reference sequence). The CDR3 length is 15 residues. V was shortened by 3 bases and J by 4 bases, with 13 bases between the two germline ends. For the CDR3, the DNA is TGTGCCAGTAGTATCCCCCCCCGGGGGAATCAGCCCCAGCATTTT. Its translation: CASSIPPRGNQPQHF.

This clone occurred a few times. The CDR3 spells CASNRSSYEQYF. The CDR3 bases are TGTGCCAGCAACAGGAGCTCCTACGAGCAGTACTTC. The genes are TRBV21-1 and TRBJ2-7; the D segment call TRBD1 is taken from the table without a DNA check. TRBV21-1 is a known pseudogene. There are 12 residues in the CDR3.

The chain has TRBV18 and TRBJ2-1; TRBD1 matches 8 bases. Losses at the gene ends were 5 bases for V and 10 bases for J; bases not matched to a gene: 10. CDR1 KGHSH and CDR2 LQKENI come from the germline V gene. The length of the CDR3 is 14 residues. The CDR3, as DNA: TGTGCCAGCTCAATCCGGGACAGGTTCTGGGAGCAGTTCTTC. Protein product: CASSIRDRFWEQFF.

This clone has only a few counts. J is TRBJ2-7 and V is TRBV11-1; TRBD1 agrees at 8 bases. The CDR3 totals 13 residues. V shed 6 bases and J 6 bases; nucleotides not matched to a gene: 7. Germline V gene sequence: CDR1 SGHAT, CDR2 FQDESV (reference sequence). The CDR3 DNA is TGTGCCAGCAGGGATGGACAGGGAAGCGAGCAGTACTTC. Its protein product is CASRDGQGSEQYF.

This chain joins TRBV27 and TRBJ2-3; D remains ambiguous. From germline, CDR1 is MNHEY and CDR2 SMNVEV (reference sequence). This CDR3 contains 13 residues. V was cut by 0 bases and J by 0 bases, with 1 base left in between. CDR3 bases: TGTGCCAGCAGTTTATCTAGCACAGATACGCAGTATTTT. Amino acid sequence: CASSLSSTDTQYF.

This chain connects TRBV19 to TRBJ2-2; 8 bases line up with TRBD1. The germline V gene encodes CDR1 LNHDA and CDR2 SQIVND (reference sequence). The CDR3 extends over 15 amino acids. The J segment lost 5 bases and the V segment lost 3 bases, leaving 5 bases of the junction unmatched. This CDR3 is CASSISGGWTGELFF. In nucleotides, the CDR3 is TGTGCCAGTAGTATTTCAGGGGGCTGGACCGGGGAGCTGTTTTTT.

This clone was detected a few times. This chain links TRBV2 with TRBJ1-4, with D perhaps matching TRBD1 (5 bases). The CDR3 totals 11 residues. Germline CDR1 and CDR2: SNHLY and FYNNEI. V was trimmed by 10 bases and J by 13 bases, leaving 16 bases between them. CDR3 bases: TGTGCCACCTCGGTAGGGGAAGGACTGTTTTTT. It is translated as CATSVGEGLFF. The full variable domain, with the rest looked up from reference TRBV2 and TRBJ1-4, is EPEVTQTPSHQVTQMGQEVILRCVPISNHLYFYWYRQILGQKVEFLVSFYNNEISEKSEIFDDQFSVERPDGSNFTLKIRSTKLEDSAMYFCATSVGEGLFFGSGTQLSVL.

The chain carries TRBV12-5 and TRBJ2-1; no definite D call. V was cut by 2 bases and J by 10 bases, with 3 bases left in between. The CDR3 has 10 residues. Germline-derived CDR1 and CDR2 are LGHNT and FRNRAP. CDR3 bases: TGTGCTAGTGGTTTGTTGGAGCAGTTCTTC. It codes for CASGLLEQFF.

The chain recombines TRBV7-9 with TRBJ1-1; D is unresolved. CDR1 SEHNR and CDR2 FQNEAQ come from the germline V gene (reference sequence). V was cut by 5 bases and J by 3 bases, with 7 bases left in between. The CDR3 is 12 residues long. The CDR3 loop reads CASSPWDTEAFF. CDR3 bases: TGTGCCAGCAGCCCCTGGGACACTGAAGCTTTCTTT.

The CDR3 coding sequence is TGTGCCAGCAGCTTAGCGGGAGGGCCAGGGTATGGAAACACCATATATTTT. Its translation is CASSLAGGPGYGNTIYF. The V call is TRBV7-9, the J call TRBJ1-3; perhaps TRBD1 as D (5 bases). The CDR3 extends over 17 amino acids. V was cut by 0 bases and J by 3 bases, with 15 bases left in between. Per germline, CDR1 SEHNR and CDR2 FQNEAQ (reference sequence).